The text below deals with one T cell receptor (beta chain). This clonotype is characterized as medium-sized (0.01 to 0.1%). Its antigen has not been determined. No much larger clonotype is one base removed from it; base qualities were not supplied. Library generation was performed with 5' RACE. TCRbeta was amplified in two PCR rounds using Phusion High-Fidelity polymerase, and the primers carried sample-specific barcodes. TCRbeta libraries were generated by template-switch cDNA synthesis with SMARTScribe reverse transcriptase and a TRBC-specific primer. After barcoding, samples were pooled and then prepared using the NEBNext Ultra DNA Library Prep Kit for Illumina. Sequencing of the libraries took place on an Illumina MiSeq using the MiSeq reagent kit v2, 300 cycles. The authors' pipeline ran thus. Jemultiplexer demultiplexed the reads by barcode, and MiTCR with default parameters aligned the reads. Non-functional sequences were filtered out with VDJtools, and clonotypes were defined by amino acid sequence, with frequencies based on assigned sequence reads. In the clonal space homeostasis analysis, clonotypes were binned by frequency as over-represented (0.05-1), large, medium and small. The raw public data were reprocessed by TCRdb itself: fastp quality trimming at Q25, MiXCR clonotype calling, in-frame beta chains only. CDR3 protein duplicates are merged, each entry listing the most common genes and DNA. The V and J calls and clone size are TCRdb's, not the authors'. This sample has some 1,400 distinct CDR3 sequences in its table, and approximately 50% of those were observed once. About 40% of the sample is taken by the ten largest.

As encoded in the germline V gene (reference sequence), CDR1 is DFQATT while CDR2 is SNEGSKA. Taken from cysteine to phenylalanine, the CDR3 has 13 residues. Of the read, only the CDR3 DNA is kept; its 39 bases are in frame from base 1. After removal of 5 bases from V and 4 bases from J, the junction retains 7 bases not matched to a gene. What the time point label conveys for this sample: before S. Paratyphi A challenge (baseline). MAIT cells were defined as Valpha7.2+ CD161+ T cells and identified and sorted by flow cytometry. Over time, circulating MAIT cell TCRbeta repertoires were profiled in a handful of volunteers who came down with enteric fever following controlled oral challenge with live Salmonella Paratyphi A. MAIT cell samples were contributed by each diagnosed volunteer at pre-infection, mid-infection and post-infection timepoints. Enteric fever was diagnosed as Paratyphi A bacteremia and/or persistent fever above 38 °C lasting more than 12 hours. Challenged volunteers were diagnosed with infection sometime between day 4 and day 7 after challenge. Between roughly 4,500 and 10,000 MAIT cells per sample were sorted directly into RNAqueous-Micro lysis buffer for RNA extraction. Lymphoprep gradient centrifugation was used to isolate peripheral blood mononuclear cells from blood samples and leukocyte cones. Cells were sorted on either a BD FACSAria Fusion or a BD FACSAria III sorter.

The data derive from a study of MAIT cells during Salmonella Paratyphi A infection (dated by TCRdb to 2015 to 2018). In terms of the full investigation: Adult volunteers aged 18 to 60 ingested a single dose of 1-5x10^3 CFU of S. Paratyphi A strain NVGH308. Starting at diagnosis, the diagnosed volunteers took ciprofloxacin 500 mg twice daily for 14 days. Summary of the overall study and its limitations: A significant decrease in the space occupied by over-represented MAIT clonotypes was found from baseline to mid-infection (0.17 to 0.10), whereas no significant post-infection difference was found. More expansion or contraction among the top five MAIT clonotypes was shown in diagnosed volunteers than in healthy controls (approximately 0.53 versus 0.13), suggesting infection-driven repertoire reshaping. MAIT TRBV usage was oligoclonal with a preference for TRBV20 and TRBV6, and infection appeared not to change this usage. Although the availability of volunteer samples limited sample sizes, the sizes were judged adequate for detecting differences between groups.

The rearranged segments are TRBV20-1 and TRBJ2-5, and 7 junctional nucleotides match TRBD2. This TCR was recovered from a person aged 18 to 75 who was deliberately infected with Salmonella Paratyphi A in a paratyphoid fever challenge study. Sequenced material: MAIT cells from blood, taken at the first sampling point of the challenge study. The DNA sequence follows: TGCAGTGCTCCTGCGGGAGTGGTAGAGACCCAGTACTTC. It encodes CSAPAGVVETQYF.